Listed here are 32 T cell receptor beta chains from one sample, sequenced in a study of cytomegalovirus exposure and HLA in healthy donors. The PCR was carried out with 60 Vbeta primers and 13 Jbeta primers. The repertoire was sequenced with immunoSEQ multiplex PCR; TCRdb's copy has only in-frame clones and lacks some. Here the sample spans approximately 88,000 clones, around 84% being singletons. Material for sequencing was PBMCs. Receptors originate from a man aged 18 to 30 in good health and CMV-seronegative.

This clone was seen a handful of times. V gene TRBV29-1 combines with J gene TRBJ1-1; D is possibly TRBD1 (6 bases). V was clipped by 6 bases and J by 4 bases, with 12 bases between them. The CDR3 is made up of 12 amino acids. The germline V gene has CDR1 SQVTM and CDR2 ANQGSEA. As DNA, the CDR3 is TGCAGCGTAGCAGGGGTCGGCACTGAAGCTTTCTTT. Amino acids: CSVAGVGTEAFF.

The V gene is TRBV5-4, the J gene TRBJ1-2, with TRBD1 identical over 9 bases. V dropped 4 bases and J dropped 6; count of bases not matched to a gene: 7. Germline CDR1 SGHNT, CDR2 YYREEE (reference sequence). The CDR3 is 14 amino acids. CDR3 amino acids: CASSTAGQGHGYTF. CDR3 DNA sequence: TGTGCCAGCAGCACGGCGGGACAGGGCCATGGCTACACCTTC.

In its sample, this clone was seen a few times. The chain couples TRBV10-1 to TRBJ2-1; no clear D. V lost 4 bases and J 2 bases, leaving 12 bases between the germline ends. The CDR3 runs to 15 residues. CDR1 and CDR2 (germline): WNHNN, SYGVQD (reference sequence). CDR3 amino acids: CASSGSAEPYNEQFF. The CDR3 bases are TGCGCCAGCAGTGGCAGCGCCGAGCCCTACAATGAGCAGTTCTTC.

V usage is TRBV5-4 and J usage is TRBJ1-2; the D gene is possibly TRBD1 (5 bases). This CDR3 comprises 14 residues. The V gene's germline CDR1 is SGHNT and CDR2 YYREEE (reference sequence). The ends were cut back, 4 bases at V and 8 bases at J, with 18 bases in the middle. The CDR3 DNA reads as TGTGCCAGCAGCCCCGACAGTAGGTCACGGGGCTACACCTTC. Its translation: CASSPDSRSRGYTF.

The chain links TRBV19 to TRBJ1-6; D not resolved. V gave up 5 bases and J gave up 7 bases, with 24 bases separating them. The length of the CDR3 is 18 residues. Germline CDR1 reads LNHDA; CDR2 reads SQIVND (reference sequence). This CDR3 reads CASSSQIAVQGGNSPLHF. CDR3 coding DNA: TGTGCCAGTAGTTCCCAGATAGCGGTACAAGGCGGGAATTCACCCCTCCACTTT.

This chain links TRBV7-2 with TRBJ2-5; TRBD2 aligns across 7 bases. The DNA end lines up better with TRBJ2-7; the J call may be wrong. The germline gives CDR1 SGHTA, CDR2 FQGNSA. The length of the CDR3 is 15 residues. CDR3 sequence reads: CASSLEVGGFYEQYF. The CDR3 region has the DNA TGTGCCAGCAGCTTAGAGGTCGGGGGGTTCTACGAGCAGTACTTC.

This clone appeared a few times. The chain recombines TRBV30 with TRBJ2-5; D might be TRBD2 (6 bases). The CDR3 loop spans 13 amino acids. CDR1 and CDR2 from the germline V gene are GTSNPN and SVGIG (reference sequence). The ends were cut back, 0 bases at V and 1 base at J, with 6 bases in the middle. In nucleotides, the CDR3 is TGTGCCTGGAGTGTGGGGGGCCAAGAGACCCAGTACTTC. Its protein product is CAWSVGGQETQYF.

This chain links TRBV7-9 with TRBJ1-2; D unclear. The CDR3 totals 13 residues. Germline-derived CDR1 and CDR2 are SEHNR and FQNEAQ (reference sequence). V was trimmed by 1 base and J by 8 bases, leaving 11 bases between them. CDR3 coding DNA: TGTGCCAGCAGCTTAGTGCGGGGTGACGGCTACACCTTC. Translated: CASSLVRGDGYTF.

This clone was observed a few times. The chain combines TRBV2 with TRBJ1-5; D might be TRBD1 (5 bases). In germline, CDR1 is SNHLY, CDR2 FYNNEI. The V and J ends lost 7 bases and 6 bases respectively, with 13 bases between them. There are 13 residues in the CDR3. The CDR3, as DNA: TGTGCCAGCAAGCCGGGGGGGAGTCAGCCCCAGCATTTT. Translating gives CASKPGGSQPQHF.

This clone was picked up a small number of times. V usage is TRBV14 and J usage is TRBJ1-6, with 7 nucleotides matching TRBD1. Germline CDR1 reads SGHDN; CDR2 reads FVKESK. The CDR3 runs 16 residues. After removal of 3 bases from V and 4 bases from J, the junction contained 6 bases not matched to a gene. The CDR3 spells CASSHWDSSYNSPLHF. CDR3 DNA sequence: TGTGCCAGCAGCCACTGGGACAGCTCATATAATTCACCCCTCCACTTT.

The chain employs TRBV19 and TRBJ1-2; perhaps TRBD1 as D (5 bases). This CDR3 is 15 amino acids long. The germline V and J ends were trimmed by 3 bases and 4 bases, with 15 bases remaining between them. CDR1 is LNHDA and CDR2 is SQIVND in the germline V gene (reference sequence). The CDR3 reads CASSMFFLGGYGYTF. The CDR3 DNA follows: TGTGCCAGTAGTATGTTCTTTCTCGGGGGCTATGGCTACACCTTC.

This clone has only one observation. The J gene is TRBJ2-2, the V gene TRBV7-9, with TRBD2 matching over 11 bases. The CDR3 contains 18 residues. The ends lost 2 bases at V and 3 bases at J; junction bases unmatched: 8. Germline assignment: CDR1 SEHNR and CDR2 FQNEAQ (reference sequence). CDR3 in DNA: TGTGCCAGCAGCTTAAGCCCTAGCGGGGGGATTCACACCGGGGAGCTGTTTTTT. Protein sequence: CASSLSPSGGIHTGELFF.

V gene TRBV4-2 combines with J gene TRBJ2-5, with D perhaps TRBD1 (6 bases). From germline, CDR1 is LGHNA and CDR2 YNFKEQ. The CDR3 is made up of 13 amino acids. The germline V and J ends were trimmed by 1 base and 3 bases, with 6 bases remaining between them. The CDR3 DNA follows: TGTGCCAGCAGCCAAGGGGACAAAGAGACCCAGTACTTC. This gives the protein CASSQGDKETQYF.

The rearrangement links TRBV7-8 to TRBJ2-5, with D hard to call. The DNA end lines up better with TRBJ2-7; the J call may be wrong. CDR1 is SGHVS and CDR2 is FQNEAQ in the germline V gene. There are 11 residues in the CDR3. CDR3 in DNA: TGTGCCAGCGGTATAAGCCACGAGCAGTACTTC. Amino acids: CASGISHEQYF.

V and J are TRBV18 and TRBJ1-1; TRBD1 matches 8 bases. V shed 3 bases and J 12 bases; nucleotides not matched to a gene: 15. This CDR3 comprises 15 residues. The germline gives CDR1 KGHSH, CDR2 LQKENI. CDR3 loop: CASSPHRGDAAGTFF. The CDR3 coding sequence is TGTGCCAGCTCACCCCACAGGGGGGACGCCGCCGGGACTTTCTTT.

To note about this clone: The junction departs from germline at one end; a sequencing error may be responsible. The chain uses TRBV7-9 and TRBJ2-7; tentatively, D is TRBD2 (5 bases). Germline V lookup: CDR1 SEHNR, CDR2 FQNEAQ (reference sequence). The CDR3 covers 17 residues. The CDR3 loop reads CSSSSREGLGPNYEQYF. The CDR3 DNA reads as TGTTCCAGCAGCTCCCGGGAAGGGCTAGGGCCGAACTACGAGCAGTACTTC.

The CDR3 spells CASSNRRRLTAYNEQFF. CDR3 nucleotide sequence: TGTGCCAGCAGCAACCGGCGTAGACTAACTGCATACAATGAGCAGTTCTTC. The V and J genes are TRBV11-2 and TRBJ2-1, with a tentative D call TRBD2 (5 bases). Trimming removed 5 bases from V and 4 bases from J, with 21 bases in between. The CDR3 spans 17 residues. Germline V gives CDR1 SGHAT, CDR2 FQNNGV.

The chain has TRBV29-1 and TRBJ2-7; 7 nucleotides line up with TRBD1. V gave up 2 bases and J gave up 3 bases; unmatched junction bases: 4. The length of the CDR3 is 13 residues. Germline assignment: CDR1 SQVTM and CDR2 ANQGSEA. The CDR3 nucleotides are TGCAGCGTTGAAACCCAGGGGGACTACGAGCAGTACTTC. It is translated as CSVETQGDYEQYF.

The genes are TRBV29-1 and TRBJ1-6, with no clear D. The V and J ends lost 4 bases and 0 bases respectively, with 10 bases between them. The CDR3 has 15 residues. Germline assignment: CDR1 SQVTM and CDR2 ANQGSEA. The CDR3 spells CSVGAISSYNSPLHF. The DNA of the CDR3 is TGCAGCGTTGGGGCCATAAGCTCCTATAATTCACCCCTCCACTTT. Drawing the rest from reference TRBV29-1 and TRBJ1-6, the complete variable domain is SAVISQKPSRDICQRGTSLTIQCQVDSQVTMMFWYRQQPGQSLTLIATANQGSEATYESGFVIDKFPISRPNLTFSTLTVSNMSPEDSSIYLCSVGAISSYNSPLHFGNGTRLTVT.

The CDR3, as DNA: TGTGCCAGCAGCCTCCGGGGGGCAGGGATTCCCATTCTCTACGAGCAGTACTTC. Protein: CASSLRGAGIPILYEQYF. The V and J genes are TRBV7-9 and TRBJ2-7; tentatively, D is TRBD2 (7 bases). CDR1 is SEHNR, CDR2 FQNEAQ, per germline (reference sequence). The CDR3 totals 18 residues. The germline V and J ends were trimmed by 5 bases and 3 bases, with 26 bases remaining between them.

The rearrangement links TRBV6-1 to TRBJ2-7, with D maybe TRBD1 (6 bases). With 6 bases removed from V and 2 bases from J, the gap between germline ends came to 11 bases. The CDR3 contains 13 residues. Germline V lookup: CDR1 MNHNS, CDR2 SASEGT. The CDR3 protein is CASSRDITYEQYF. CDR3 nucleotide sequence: TGTGCCAGCAGCCGGGACATTACCTACGAGCAGTACTTC.

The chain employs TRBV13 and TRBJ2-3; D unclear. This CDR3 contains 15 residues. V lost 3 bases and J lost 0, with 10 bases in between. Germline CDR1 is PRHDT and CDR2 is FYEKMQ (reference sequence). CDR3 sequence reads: CASSFRTESTDTQYF. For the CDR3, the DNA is TGTGCCAGCAGCTTCCGTACAGAAAGCACAGATACGCAGTATTTT.

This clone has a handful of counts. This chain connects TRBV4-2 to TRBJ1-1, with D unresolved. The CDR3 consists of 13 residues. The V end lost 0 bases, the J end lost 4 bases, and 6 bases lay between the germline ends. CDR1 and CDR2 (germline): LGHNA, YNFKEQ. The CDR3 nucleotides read TGTGCCAGCAGCCAAGATGCGGTCACTGAAGCTTTCTTT. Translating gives CASSQDAVTEAFF.

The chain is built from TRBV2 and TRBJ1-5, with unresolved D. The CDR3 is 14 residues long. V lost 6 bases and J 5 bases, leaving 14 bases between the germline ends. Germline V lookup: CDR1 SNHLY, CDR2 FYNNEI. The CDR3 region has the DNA TGTGCCAGCAGATACCCGAGGAGGGATCAGCCCCAGCATTTT. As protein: CASRYPRRDQPQHF.

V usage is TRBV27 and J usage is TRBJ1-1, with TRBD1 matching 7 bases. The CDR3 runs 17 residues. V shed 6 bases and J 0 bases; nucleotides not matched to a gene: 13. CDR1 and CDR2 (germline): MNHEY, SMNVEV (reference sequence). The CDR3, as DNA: TGTGCCAGCAGCCTCCTCCGGACAGGTGCTATGAACACTGAAGCTTTCTTT. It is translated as CASSLLRTGAMNTEAFF.

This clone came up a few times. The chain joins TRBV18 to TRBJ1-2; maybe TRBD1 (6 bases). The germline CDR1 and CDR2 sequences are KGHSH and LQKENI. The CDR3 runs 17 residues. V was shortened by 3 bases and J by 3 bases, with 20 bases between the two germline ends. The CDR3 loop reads CASSPSKGHGPDYGYTF. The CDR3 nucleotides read TGTGCCAGCTCACCGTCGAAGGGACATGGGCCTGACTATGGCTACACCTTC.

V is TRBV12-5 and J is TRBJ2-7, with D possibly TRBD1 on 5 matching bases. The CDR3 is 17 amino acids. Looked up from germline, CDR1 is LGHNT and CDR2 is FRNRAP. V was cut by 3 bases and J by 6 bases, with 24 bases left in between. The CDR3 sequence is CASGFAPERGPSVEQYF. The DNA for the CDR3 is TGTGCTAGTGGTTTCGCTCCCGAAAGGGGCCCGAGCGTCGAGCAGTACTTC.

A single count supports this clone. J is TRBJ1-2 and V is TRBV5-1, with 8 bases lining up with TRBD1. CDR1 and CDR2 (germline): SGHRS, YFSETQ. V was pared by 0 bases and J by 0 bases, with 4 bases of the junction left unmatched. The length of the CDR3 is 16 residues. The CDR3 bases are TGCGCCAGCAGCTTGGGACAGGGGACGACTAACTATGGCTACACCTTC. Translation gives CASSLGQGTTNYGYTF.

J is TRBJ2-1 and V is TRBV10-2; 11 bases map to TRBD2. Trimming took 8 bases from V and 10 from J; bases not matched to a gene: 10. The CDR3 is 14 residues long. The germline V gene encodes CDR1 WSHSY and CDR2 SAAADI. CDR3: CASGGASGGLEQFF. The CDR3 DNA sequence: TGCGCCAGCGGGGGGGCTAGCGGGGGGTTAGAGCAGTTCTTC.

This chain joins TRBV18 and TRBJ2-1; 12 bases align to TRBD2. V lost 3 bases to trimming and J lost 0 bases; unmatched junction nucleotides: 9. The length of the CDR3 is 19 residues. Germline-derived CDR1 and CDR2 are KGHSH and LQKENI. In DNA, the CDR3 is TGTGCCAGCTCACCCCTGACTAGCGGGGGCCTCAGCTCCTACAATGAGCAGTTCTTC. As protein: CASSPLTSGGLSSYNEQFF.

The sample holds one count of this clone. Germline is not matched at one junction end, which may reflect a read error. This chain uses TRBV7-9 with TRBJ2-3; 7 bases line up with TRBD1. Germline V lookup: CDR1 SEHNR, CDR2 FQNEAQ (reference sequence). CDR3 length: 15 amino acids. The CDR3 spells CSSSYYRGYTDTQYF. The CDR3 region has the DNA TGTTCCAGCAGCTATTACAGGGGATACACAGATACGCAGTATTTT.

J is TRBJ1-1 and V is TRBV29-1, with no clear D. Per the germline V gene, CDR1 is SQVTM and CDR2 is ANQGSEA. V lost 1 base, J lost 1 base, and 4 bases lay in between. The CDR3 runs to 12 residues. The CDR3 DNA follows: TGCAGCGTTGAAGGCGCGAACACTGAAGCTTTCTTT. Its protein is CSVEGANTEAFF.